This T cell receptor (beta chain) was identified during a study of response to subunit inactivated influenza vaccine. The study, taken as a whole, reports: The authors suggested that every seasonal influenza vaccination recruits few new T cells.

TCRdb passed the RT-PCR reads through MiXCR, listing each CDR3 protein once. The repertoire has 600,000 to 850,000 distinct CDR3 sequences, 12% to 15% of them found once; the top ten carry about 7.6%. Concerning this clonotype: Its specificity is unknown.

CDR1 is SGHTA, CDR2 FQGNSA, per germline. Between the trimmed V and J ends, which lost 5 bases and 9 bases, there was a span of 8 bases. CDR3 size: 11 residues. The TCR was taken from a man aged 45 to 65 who received an inactivated influenza vaccine. The chain recombines TRBV7-2 with TRBJ2-4, with D tentatively TRBD1 (5 bases). The sample was PBMCs from blood, taken around 14 days before vaccination. The CDR3 loop is CASSRGSIQYF. In DNA form, the CDR3 reads TGTGCCAGCAGCAGGGGAAGCATTCAGTACTTC.